These T cell receptor beta chains were read from a single sample in a study of blood T cell repertoires in COVID-19. Using immunoSEQ multiplex PCR, the repertoire was profiled, and TCRdb retains in-frame clones only, with some absent. The table has tens of thousands of clones, approximately 83% seen once. The specimen was peripheral blood. These receptors came from a human donor in a cohort sampled during active COVID-19. The donor label of this sample is uncertain. The CDR3 runs from the conserved cysteine through the conserved F or W. The D gene is left open where the match is weak. Size is omitted from some rows. Given values are once, few, many or a class for expanded clones.

NA	TRBV7-6	TRBJ1-1	NA	TGTGCCAGCAGCTTAGACAGGAACACTGAAGCTTTCTTT	CASSLDRNTEAFF
NA	TRBV6-1	TRBJ2-7	NA	TGTGCCAGCAGTGAGTCCAGATACTACGAGCAGTACTTC	CASSESRYYEQYF
NA	TRBV5-1	TRBJ2-2	NA	TGCGCCAGCAGTTCTCGAGCCACCGGGGAGCTGTTTTTT	CASSSRATGELFF
NA	TRBV19	TRBJ2-7	NA	TGTGCCAGTAGTACTGGACGGACTCTCAACGAGCAGTACTTC	CASSTGRTLNEQYF
TRBD1	TRBV7-2	TRBJ1-1	NA	TGTGCCAGCAGCCTCCGACAGGGAACGAACACTGAAGCTTTCTTT	CASSLRQGTNTEAFF
TRBD1	TRBV10-3	TRBJ2-7	NA	TGTGCCATCAGTGGGACAGGGGACGAGCAGTACTTC	CAISGTGDEQYF
NA	TRBV5-1	TRBJ1-1	NA	TGCGCCAGCACCTTGGGGGGCAGGGAGAACACTGAAGCTTTCTTT	CASTLGGRENTEAFF
NA	TRBV19	TRBJ1-2	once	TGTGCCAGTAGTATGGAGGGGCGGTTGTATGGCTACACCTTC	CASSMEGRLYGYTF
TRBD2	TRBV5-4	TRBJ2-5	NA	TGTGCCAGCAGCTCCTTAGGACTAGCTCAAGAGACCCAGTACTTC	CASSSLGLAQETQYF
TRBD1	TRBV19	TRBJ1-2	few	TGTGCCAGTAGTAGAACCGGGACAGGGCTTCCTAACTATGGCTACACCTTC	CASSRTGTGLPNYGYTF
NA	TRBV7-2	TRBJ2-7	NA	TGTGCCAGCAGCTTAGAGACTTTTTCCTACGAGCAGTACTTC	CASSLETFSYEQYF
NA	TRBV7-2	TRBJ1-2	NA	TGTGCCAGCAGCTTAGTTGCCAGCGGGGGTTACACCTTC	CASSLVASGGYTF
TRBD1	TRBV6-1	TRBJ2-1	NA	TGTGCCAGCAGTGAAAGGGGGGCCGGGACAGGGTGGTACAATGAGCAGTTCTTC	CASSERGAGTGWYNEQFF
TRBD2	TRBV5-1	TRBJ2-3	NA	TGCGCCAGCAGCCTAAGGGCGGGGGGCACAGATACGCAGTATTTT	CASSLRAGGTDTQYF
NA	TRBV6-5	TRBJ2-7	NA	TGTGCCAGCAGTCAAATAGCAGGGGCCCTAGACGAGCAGTACTTC	CASSQIAGALDEQYF
TRBD2	TRBV9	TRBJ2-2	NA	TGTGCCAGCAGCGTACTAGCGGTCGGGGAGCTGTTTTTT	CASSVLAVGELFF
NA	TRBV6-1	TRBJ2-2	NA	TGTGCCAGCAGTGAAAATGGCGGACAGTTCACCGGGGAGCTGTTTTTT	CASSENGGQFTGELFF
TRBD2	TRBV4-2	TRBJ2-1	NA	TGTGCCAGCAGCCAACCACGGGCGACTAGCCCAGGGTTCGTTGAGCAGTTCTTC	CASSQPRATSPGFVEQFF
NA	TRBV9	TRBJ2-3	NA	TGTGCCAGCACCGAGGGGACAAACACAGATACGCAGTATTTT	CASTEGTNTDTQYF
TRBD1	TRBV10-3	TRBJ1-2	NA	TGTGCCATCAGTGAGGCCGGGACAGCTAATACTAACTATGGCTACACCTTC	CAISEAGTANTNYGYTF
TRBD1	TRBV27	TRBJ2-5	NA	TGTGCCAGCAGTTTAGAAGGGACAGGGAGTAGTAGCCAGTACTTC	CASSLEGTGSSSQYF
NA	TRBV6-6	TRBJ1-5	NA	TGTGCCAGCAGTCCGCGACAGGGCAATCAGCCCCAGCATTTT	CASSPRQGNQPQHF
TRBD2	TRBV6-6	TRBJ2-5	NA	TGTGCCAGCAGACGTGGACTAGCGGGGTACCAAGAGACCCAGTACTTC	CASRRGLAGYQETQYF
NA	TRBV18	TRBJ2-6	NA	TGTGCCAGCTCACCAGCAGGGCGCTCTGGGGCCAACGTCCTGACTTTC	CASSPAGRSGANVLTF
TRBD1	TRBV27	TRBJ1-2	NA	TGTGCCAGCAGTCCGAACACAGGGGGTGCTACCTATGGCTACACCTTC	CASSPNTGGATYGYTF
NA	TRBV9	TRBJ2-5	few	TGTGCCAGCAGCGCGGGGACAATCCAAGAGACCCAGTACTTC	CASSAGTIQETQYF
NA	TRBV12-3/TRBV12-4	TRBJ1-1	NA	TGTGCCAGCAGTTTCCCAAAGAACACTGAAGCTTTCTTT	CASSFPKNTEAFF
NA	TRBV19	TRBJ1-3	NA	TGTGCCAGTAGTACGCACGGGGCTGGAAACACCATATATTTT	CASSTHGAGNTIYF
NA	TRBV5-3	TRBJ1-3	NA	TGTGCCAGAAGCGAGGGCCGTGCTTACTCTGGAAACACCATATATTTT	CARSEGRAYSGNTIYF
TRBD1	TRBV6-2/TRBV6-3	TRBJ2-7	NA	TGTGCCAGCAGTTACTACAGGGGCTCCTACGAGCAGTACTTC	CASSYYRGSYEQYF
NA	TRBV4-1	TRBJ1-4	once	TGCGCCAGCAGCCAAGATACGTTTGAGGGTACGCCCGGAAAACTGTTTTTT	CASSQDTFEGTPGKLFF
NA	TRBV3-1/TRBV3-2	TRBJ2-1	NA	TGTGCCAGCAGTCGACGGGGGGCCTCATACAATGAGCAGTTCTTC	CASSRRGASYNEQFF
NA	TRBV10-3	TRBJ2-6	NA	TGTGCCATCAGTTCAGGGTTAGCTGGGGCCAACGTCCTGACTTTC	CAISSGLAGANVLTF
NA	TRBV19	TRBJ2-2	NA	TGTGCCAGTAGACCCCAGGGTCCCTACACCGGGGAGCTGTTTTTT	CASRPQGPYTGELFF
TRBD2	TRBV15	TRBJ2-3	NA	TGTGCCACCAGCAGGGTACTAGCGTTGACTAGCACAGATACGCAGTATTTT	CATSRVLALTSTDTQYF
NA	TRBV3-1/TRBV3-2	TRBJ2-7	NA	TGTGCCAGCAGCCAACCCTCAAGGGGCGAGCAGTACTTC	CASSQPSRGEQYF
NA	TRBV3-1/TRBV3-2	TRBJ2-7	many	TGTGCCAGCAGCCAAGAGGGTAGGCAGGGCCTATACGAGCAGTACTTC	CASSQEGRQGLYEQYF
NA	TRBV19	TRBJ2-1	NA	TGTGCCAGTAGTATCCTCTCCCCGGGGGGCATCTACAATGAGCAGTTCTTC	CASSILSPGGIYNEQFF
NA	TRBV6-5	TRBJ2-7	NA	TGTGCCAGCAGCAAACCGCAGGGAGAGCAGTACTTC	CASSKPQGEQYF
TRBD2	TRBV5-1	TRBJ2-3	NA	TGCGCCAGCAGCCTAGGGACTACCTCAGATACGCAGTATTTT	CASSLGTTSDTQYF
TRBD1	TRBV15	TRBJ1-4	NA	TGTGCCACCAGCAGAGAAATGGGCAGGGACAGGGGTAATGAAAAACTGTTTTTT	CATSREMGRDRGNEKLFF
NA	TRBV2	TRBJ2-5	NA	TGTGCCCGCGGCGATAGGGGTGAGGAGACCCAGTACTTC	CARGDRGEETQYF
TRBD1	TRBV11-2	TRBJ2-2	once	TGTGCCAGCAGCTCTTGGACAGGGTCCACCGGGGAGCTGTTTTTT	CASSSWTGSTGELFF
NA	TRBV7-9	TRBJ2-1	NA	TGTGCCAGCAGCTTAGGGCAGGGTACGTACAATGAGCAGTTCTTC	CASSLGQGTYNEQFF
NA	TRBV27	TRBJ2-7	once	TGTGCCAGCAGCCAGGACAGAACTGGTCAGTACTTC	CASSQDRTGQYF
NA	TRBV29-1	TRBJ2-7	NA	TGCAGGTCGGTGACCTACGAGCAGTACTTC	CRSVTYEQYF
NA	TRBV7-4	TRBJ2-4	NA	TGTGCCAGCAGTTTAGCCTTTGGAGAGACAGATTATCTAGCCAAAAACATTCAGTACTTC	CASSLAFGETDYLAKNIQYF
NA	TRBV19	TRBJ2-7	NA	TGTGCCAGTAGTACCACACTTGGGCCGGAGCAGTACTTC	CASSTTLGPEQYF
TRBD2	TRBV10-3	TRBJ2-2	once	TGTGCCATCAGTGAGTCGGGACTAGCGGGGCTAGGAAACACCGGGGAGCTGTTTTTT	CAISESGLAGLGNTGELFF
NA	TRBV28	TRBJ1-5	NA	TGTGCCAGCAGTTTGGAGGGGTATAGCAATCAGCCCCAGCATTTT	CASSLEGYSNQPQHF
NA	TRBV21-1	TRBJ2-2	NA	TGTGCCAGCAGCACCCCGACAGGGGAAAGCGGGGAGCTGTTTTTT	CASSTPTGESGELFF
TRBD1	TRBV19	TRBJ2-7	NA	TGTGCCAGTAGTACTCGGACAGGGGGATACGAGCAGTACTTC	CASSTRTGGYEQYF
TRBD1	TRBV6-2/TRBV6-3	TRBJ2-1	NA	TGTGCCAGCAGCGGGACCGGACAGGGCGGGTACAATGAGCAGTTCTTC	CASSGTGQGGYNEQFF
NA	TRBV6-2/TRBV6-3	TRBJ1-2	NA	TGTGCCAGCAGTCCCCGAGGAGGGCCAATTTTCGGCTACACCTTC	CASSPRGGPIFGYTF
NA	TRBV14	TRBJ2-3	NA	TGTGCCAGCAGCCCCTCGCGTGTCGGTAGGCAGTATTTT	CASSPSRVGRQYF
NA	TRBV6-5	TRBJ2-7	NA	TGTGCCAGCAGTCCTCGGGGTAGCGAGCAGTACTTC	CASSPRGSEQYF
NA	TRBV9	TRBJ1-5	NA	TGTGCCAGCAGCGCCAAGGCCCCGGGGGTCCGGAATCAGCCCCAGCATTTT	CASSAKAPGVRNQPQHF
TRBD2	TRBV7-2	TRBJ2-5	NA	TGTGCCAGCAGCTTAATTAGCACTAGCGGGGCCCTCCAAGAGACCCAGTACTTC	CASSLISTSGALQETQYF
NA	TRBV28	TRBJ1-4	NA	TGTGCCAGCAGTTTCCCGATAGCAACTAATGAAAAACTGTTTTTT	CASSFPIATNEKLFF